This passage covers 26 T cell receptor beta chains from one sample sequenced in a study of beta chain features in type 1 diabetes. Every isolated RNA sample was fully reverse transcribed, so sequencing captured expressed TCRB transcripts. This table comes from immunoSEQ multiplex PCR, and its TCRdb copy is limited to in-frame clones, with some not included. The sample contains about 16,000 clones, roughly 56% of which appear only once. The material sequenced was stem cell memory CD4+ T cells from blood. The receptors originated from a woman between 18 and 30 years old in good health.

V is TRBV6-5 and J is TRBJ1-1; unclear D gene. Germline CDR1 is MNHEY and CDR2 is SVGAGI. V lost 5 bases and J lost 8, with 18 bases in between. The CDR3 loop spans 14 amino acids. This chain's CDR3 is CASSEVLSVAEAFF. CDR3 in DNA: TGTGCCAGCAGTGAAGTTCTTTCTGTGGCCGAAGCTTTCTTT.

The V call is TRBV28, the J call TRBJ2-3; D remains unclear. The CDR3 consists of 17 residues. V was clipped by 3 bases and J by 4 bases, with 20 bases between them. Germline V lookup: CDR1 MDHEN, CDR2 SYDVKM. The CDR3 protein is CASSFARSLASPDTQYF. CDR3 bases: TGTGCCAGCAGTTTTGCCAGGTCATTGGCATCCCCAGATACGCAGTATTTT.

For the CDR3, the DNA is TGCAGCGTTTCATCCGGGACAGCGAATGAAAAACTGTTTTTT. Protein sequence: CSVSSGTANEKLFF. V usage is TRBV29-1 and J usage is TRBJ1-4, with 7 bases matching TRBD1. CDR3 size: 14 residues. J lost 5 bases, V lost 5 bases, and 8 bases had no gene match. Germline loops: CDR1 SQVTM, CDR2 ANQGSEA.

V and J are TRBV2 and TRBJ1-5, with D possibly being TRBD1 (6 bases). V shed 6 bases and J shed 0 bases, with 18 bases lying between them. The CDR3 totals 17 residues. Germline V gives CDR1 SNHLY, CDR2 FYNNEI. CDR3 amino acids: CASSLNQGKYSNQPQHF. As DNA, the CDR3 is TGTGCCAGCAGCCTCAACCAGGGGAAGTATAGCAATCAGCCCCAGCATTTT.

This rearrangement joins TRBV21-1 to TRBJ2-5; TRBD2 is taken as the D call from the table, unchecked against the DNA. The J call could be wrong; TRBJ2-7 is a better fit for the DNA end. TRBV21-1 is a documented pseudogene. This CDR3 has 17 amino acids. CDR3 coding DNA: TGTGCCAGCAGCAAAGTGCGGACTAGCGGGAGCTCCTACGAGCAGTACTTC. It specifies CASSKVRTSGSSYEQYF.

This clone came up a few times. The chain recombines TRBV14 with TRBJ2-1; TRBD1 is a possible D gene (5 bases). Trimming stripped 0 bases from V and 2 bases from J, with 8 bases between. The CDR3 extends over 15 amino acids. CDR1 SGHDN and CDR2 FVKESK come from the germline V gene. The DNA of the CDR3 is TGTGCCAGCAGCCAAGATAGGGGTACCTACAATGAGCAGTTCTTC. Translation gives CASSQDRGTYNEQFF. The full variable domain, rest sourced from reference TRBV14 and TRBJ2-1, is EAGVTQFPSHSVIEKGQTVTLRCDPISGHDNLYWYRRVMGKEIKFLLHFVKESKQDESGMPNNRFLAERTGGTYSTLKVQPAELEDSGVYFCASSQDRGTYNEQFFGPGTRLTVL.

V and J are TRBV5-1 and TRBJ2-1; 8 bases map to TRBD1. This CDR3 spans 18 amino acids. Germline CDR1 and CDR2: SGHRS and YFSETQ. Trimming cost V 4 bases and J 7 bases; bases outside gene matches: 19. Here the CDR3 reads CASSRTAGGRFGENEQFF. CDR3 nucleotides: TGCGCCAGCAGCCGCACCGCAGGGGGCCGGTTCGGGGAGAATGAGCAGTTCTTC.

The chain carries TRBV5-1 and TRBJ2-3, with TRBD2 matching over 11 bases. Germline CDR1 is SGHRS and CDR2 is YFSETQ. Trimming took 0 bases from V and 4 from J; bases not matched to a gene: 7. CDR3 length: 17 residues. In nucleotides, the CDR3 is TGCGCCAGCAGCTTGGGACTAGCGGGGCCCGGGGCAGATACGCAGTATTTT. It translates to CASSLGLAGPGADTQYF.

This clone was found a few times. The J gene is TRBJ2-3, the V gene TRBV7-2, with D tentatively TRBD2 (6 bases). Trimming removed 5 bases at V and 6 bases at J, with 18 bases between. Germline values: CDR1 SGHTA, CDR2 FQGNSA. The CDR3 totals 15 residues. This chain's CDR3 is CASSDQGGRQDTQYF. The DNA for the CDR3 is TGTGCCAGCAGCGACCAGGGAGGTAGGCAGGATACGCAGTATTTT.

DNA of the CDR3: TGTGCCAGCAGCGAATCAGGACTAGCGGGGGTGTTCTTC. This encodes CASSESGLAGVFF. V usage is TRBV14 and J usage is TRBJ2-1; TRBD2 matches 13 bases. CDR3 length: 13 amino acids. CDR1 is SGHDN, CDR2 FVKESK, per germline. J was trimmed by 15 bases and V by 5 bases; bases with no gene match: 7.

This clone was observed a few times. The chain uses TRBV5-1 and TRBJ1-1; 11 bases are a match to TRBD1. Germline V CDR1 and CDR2: SGHRS, YFSETQ. The V segment lost 5 bases and the J segment 4 bases; nucleotides outside the gene matches: 4. The CDR3 is made up of 14 amino acids. CDR3 residues: CASRYGTGGTEAFF. The CDR3 bases are TGCGCCAGCAGGTATGGGACAGGGGGCACTGAAGCTTTCTTT.

This clone was recorded a few times. The chain has TRBV30 and TRBJ2-3; D is unresolved. Germline V gives CDR1 GTSNPN, CDR2 SVGIG (reference sequence). The CDR3 has 11 amino acids. Deletions cut 2 bases from V and 3 bases from J, with 3 bases between. CDR3 bases: TGTGCCTGGAGTCTTACAGATACGCAGTATTTT. Translating it yields CAWSLTDTQYF.

V is TRBV6-6 and J is TRBJ2-3, with TRBD2 as a possible D gene (6 bases). CDR1 is MNHNY, CDR2 SVGAGI, per germline (reference sequence). V was clipped by 4 bases and J by 0 bases, with 8 bases between them. This CDR3 has 14 residues. Written as DNA, the CDR3 is TGTGCCAGCAGTTCTAGCGTCAGCACAGATACGCAGTATTTT. Encoded protein: CASSSSVSTDTQYF.

CDR3 bases: TGTGCCAGCAGCGAGGGAGGACGGAGACCTAACTATGGCTACACCTTC. Translating gives CASSEGGRRPNYGYTF. The chain links TRBV9 to TRBJ1-2; D unresolved. The germline V gene has CDR1 SGDLS and CDR2 YYNGEE. This CDR3 has 16 amino acids. The ends were cut back, 3 bases at V and 0 bases at J, with 15 bases in the middle.

The chain uses TRBV30 and TRBJ2-1, with TRBD2 identical over 8 bases. J gave up 4 bases and V 3 bases, and 5 bases lay outside the gene matches. Per the germline V gene, CDR1 is GTSNPN and CDR2 is SVGIG (reference sequence). The CDR3 loop spans 14 amino acids. In nucleotides, the CDR3 is TGTGCCTGGAGGGCCGGGGGGGGTTACAATGAGCAGTTCTTC. Its protein product is CAWRAGGGYNEQFF.

The V call is TRBV5-1, the J call TRBJ2-1; 7 bases agree with TRBD2. The CDR3 length is 15 residues. Germline V gene data show CDR1 as SGHRS and CDR2 as YFSETQ. Trimming at V came to 4 bases and at J to 1 base, leaving 5 bases not matched to a gene. CDR3 sequence reads: CASSADGRSYNEQFF. The CDR3 DNA reads TGCGCCAGCAGCGCCGACGGGAGGTCCTACAATGAGCAGTTCTTC.

This clone was picked up one time. This chain uses TRBV4-2 with TRBJ2-2; no definite D call. Trimming removed 0 bases at V and 3 bases at J, with 11 bases between. This CDR3 is built from 16 residues. Germline-derived CDR1 and CDR2 are LGHNA and YNFKEQ. The CDR3 protein is CASSQEVLIYTGELFF. The CDR3 region has the DNA TGTGCCAGCAGCCAAGAGGTACTAATTTACACCGGGGAGCTGTTTTTT.

J is TRBJ2-3 and V is TRBV2; a possible D gene is TRBD2 (6 bases). The germline CDR1 and CDR2 sequences are SNHLY and FYNNEI. The CDR3 sequence is 16 residues long. V lost 4 bases and J 0 bases, leaving 14 bases between the germline ends. This CDR3 reads CASSVETRVSTDTQYF. The CDR3 bases are TGTGCCAGCAGTGTGGAGACTAGAGTTAGCACAGATACGCAGTATTTT.

This chain connects TRBV10-3 to TRBJ2-1; 8 positions agree with TRBD1. V gave up 4 bases and J gave up 0 bases; unmatched junction bases: 11. The CDR3 contains 18 residues. The germline CDR1 and CDR2 sequences are ENHRY and SYGVKD. The CDR3 is CAISGGRQGSRSYNEQFF. CDR3 sequence (DNA): TGTGCCATCAGTGGGGGGAGACAGGGGTCGCGCTCCTACAATGAGCAGTTCTTC.

The V gene is TRBV7-6, the J gene TRBJ2-1, with 7 bases identical to TRBD2. The CDR3 runs to 15 residues. The ends lost 4 bases at V and 0 bases at J; junction bases unmatched: 3. Germline CDR1 SGHVS, CDR2 FNYEAQ. This CDR3 reads CASSSRTSSYNEQFF. CDR3 coding DNA: TGTGCCAGCAGCTCCCGGACTAGCTCCTACAATGAGCAGTTCTTC.

The V gene is TRBV2, the J gene TRBJ2-7; D is perhaps TRBD1 (6 bases). V was clipped by 8 bases and J by 1 base, with 12 bases between them. The CDR3 has 13 amino acids. Germline values: CDR1 SNHLY, CDR2 FYNNEI. CDR3 sequence reads: CASQGTQSYEQYF. CDR3 coding DNA: TGTGCCAGCCAGGGGACACAATCCTACGAGCAGTACTTC.

The chain employs TRBV7-2 and TRBJ1-1; possible D gene TRBD1, 6 bases. This CDR3 contains 15 residues. V was pared by 5 bases and J by 5 bases, with 18 bases between. Germline V gives CDR1 SGHTA, CDR2 FQGNSA. The CDR3 is CASSRVGTGRTEAFF. The CDR3 DNA reads TGTGCCAGCAGCCGAGTTGGCACAGGGCGTACTGAAGCTTTCTTT.

DNA for the CDR3: TGTGCCTGGAATAGCGGGAGGGGAGAGACCCAGTACTTC. Encoded protein: CAWNSGRGETQYF. The chain links TRBV30 to TRBJ2-5, with 11 bases aligning to TRBD2. The V segment lost 4 bases and the J segment 4 bases; nucleotides outside the gene matches: 2. The CDR3 extends over 13 amino acids. Germline CDR1 is GTSNPN and CDR2 is SVGIG (reference sequence).

The sample holds a few counts of this clone. V and J are TRBV28 and TRBJ2-7; D is uncertain. The germline V and J ends were trimmed by 3 bases and 1 base, with 7 bases remaining between them. There are 13 residues in the CDR3. Germline values: CDR1 MDHEN, CDR2 SYDVKM. CDR3 DNA: TGTGCCAGCAGTTTGGGCAATTCCTACGAGCAGTACTTC. Translation: CASSLGNSYEQYF.

This clone was seen only a few times. The chain has TRBV5-1 and TRBJ2-1; 8 bases match TRBD2. The CDR3 contains 19 residues. Losses at the gene ends were 0 bases for V and 3 bases for J; bases not matched to a gene: 14. Germline CDR1 is SGHRS and CDR2 is YFSETQ. The CDR3 spells CASSLVRAGASSFYNEQFF. CDR3 DNA sequence: TGCGCCAGCAGCTTGGTTCGAGCGGGAGCCTCTTCGTTCTACAATGAGCAGTTCTTC.

This clone has just a few counts. V usage is TRBV10-3 and J usage is TRBJ1-1; possible D gene TRBD1, 6 bases. The V end was cut by 0 bases, the J end by 4 bases, with 21 bases between. This CDR3 region has 18 residues. The germline V gene encodes CDR1 ENHRY and CDR2 SYGVKD. The CDR3 sequence: CAISESTGAGAVVTEAFF. The CDR3 DNA sequence: TGTGCCATCAGTGAGTCGACAGGAGCTGGGGCGGTGGTCACTGAAGCTTTCTTT.